These 20 T cell receptor beta chains originate from one sample sequenced in a study of blood T cell repertoires in COVID-19 (dated by TCRdb to 2020 to 2022). The library was made by the immunoSEQ multiplex PCR assay. In TCRdb, the immuneACCESS table is reduced to in-frame sequences with V and J assigned. These tables do not hold every clone; where another copy was compared, an unresolved V gene accounts for under half, and the others remain unexplained. The sample has some 11,000 clones on record, around 78% of them singletons. The top ten constitute more than 9.5% of the sample. What was sequenced was peripheral blood. The receptor set was obtained from a human donor in a cohort sampled during active COVID-19.

The rearrangement links TRBV21-1 to TRBJ2-1; the table's D call TRBD2 went unverified against the DNA. TRBV21-1 is described as a pseudogene. The CDR3 has 15 amino acids. CDR3 residues: CASSKEERGYNEQFF. The CDR3 DNA is TGTGCCAGCAGCAAAGAGGAGCGGGGCTACAATGAGCAGTTCTTC.

The rearrangement links TRBV9 to TRBJ2-1; D possibly corresponds to TRBD2 (5 bases). The germline V gene has CDR1 SGDLS and CDR2 YYNGEE. The V end was cut by 4 bases, the J end by 10 bases, with 12 bases between. This CDR3 comprises 12 residues. The CDR3 nucleotides read TGTGCCAGCAGCATTTACGGGGTCGAGCAGTTCTTC. This gives the protein CASSIYGVEQFF.

This clone showed up just a few times. The CDR3 nucleotides read TGCGCCAGCAGCCGGCTAGCGGGAGGTGATGAGACCCAGTACTTC. This translates into CASSRLAGGDETQYF. The chain couples TRBV4-1 to TRBJ2-5; TRBD2 matches 11 bases. The V gene's germline CDR1 is MGHRA and CDR2 YSYEKL. This CDR3 region has 15 residues. Germline trimming cut 4 bases from V and 5 bases from J; bases unmatched to any gene: 6.

The V call is TRBV10-3, the J call TRBJ1-5; D ambiguous. The CDR3 is 14 amino acids. Trimming removed 0 bases from V and 1 base from J, with 4 bases in between. CDR1 is ENHRY, CDR2 SYGVKD, per germline. The chain's CDR3 is CAISESESNQPQHF. CDR3 sequence (DNA): TGTGCCATCAGTGAGTCGGAGAGCAATCAGCCCCAGCATTTT.

V and J are TRBV16 and TRBJ2-7, with D tentatively TRBD2 (5 bases). Germline CDR1 KGHSY, CDR2 FQNENV. The CDR3 is made up of 15 amino acids. V dropped 2 bases and J dropped 2 bases, with 13 bases sitting between them. The chain's CDR3 is CASSQVRLSAYEQYF. CDR3 bases: TGTGCCAGCAGCCAAGTCAGACTATCGGCCTACGAGCAGTACTTC.

The V call is TRBV2, the J call TRBJ2-1; 7 bases fit TRBD2. CDR1 and CDR2 from the germline V gene are SNHLY and FYNNEI. With 4 bases clipped from V and 0 bases from J, the junction kept 3 bases outside the gene matches. The CDR3 loop spans 15 amino acids. The CDR3 nucleotides read TGTGCCAGCAGTGGACTAGCTGGCTCCTACAATGAGCAGTTCTTC. Translation: CASSGLAGSYNEQFF. The entire variable domain, with the rest obtained from reference TRBV2 and TRBJ2-1, is as follows: EPEVTQTPSHQVTQMGQEVILRCVPISNHLYFYWYRQILGQKVEFLVSFYNNEISEKSEIFDDQFSVERPDGSNFTLKIRSTKLEDSAMYFCASSGLAGSYNEQFFGPGTRLTVL.

The rearrangement joins TRBV18 to TRBJ1-1; weak D call: TRBD1 (5 bases). The CDR3 contains 14 residues. The germline V and J ends were trimmed by 5 bases and 1 base, with 11 bases remaining between them. The germline V gene has CDR1 KGHSH and CDR2 LQKENI. The DNA for the CDR3 is TGTGCCAGCTCAAGCAATGGACAGAACACTGAAGCTTTCTTT. It specifies CASSSNGQNTEAFF.

The chain combines TRBV5-1 with TRBJ2-7; weak D call: TRBD2 (6 bases). V lost 1 base, J lost 4 bases, and 15 bases lay in between. The CDR3 runs to 15 residues. Germline loops: CDR1 SGHRS, CDR2 YFSETQ. Here the CDR3 DNA reads TGCGCCAGCAGCTTGACTGCGGGAATCGGGTACGAGCAGTACTTC. Its translation is CASSLTAGIGYEQYF.

This clone occurred a few times. The V call is TRBV10-2, the J call TRBJ1-1; no clear D gene. This CDR3 has 15 amino acids. The germline gives CDR1 WSHSY, CDR2 SAAADI. V lost 7 bases to trimming and J lost 1 base, with 16 bases between them. The CDR3 nucleotides read TGCGCCAGCACCTCCGTGGCAGACTGGAACACTGAAGCTTTCTTT. This translates into CASTSVADWNTEAFF.

This chain connects TRBV11-2 to TRBJ2-7, with 7 bases aligning to TRBD2. V lost 9 bases and J lost 6; bases outside the gene matches: 17. Germline values: CDR1 SGHAT, CDR2 FQNNGV. CDR3 length: 15 amino acids. The CDR3 region is CASLSLRDGRSEQYF. The CDR3 DNA reads as TGTGCCAGTCTTTCCCTTCGGGACGGGAGGTCCGAGCAGTACTTC.

DNA of the CDR3: TGCAGCGTTGCGAGCCCCAATGAGCAGTTCTTC. This encodes CSVASPNEQFF. This rearrangement joins TRBV29-1 to TRBJ2-1; D unresolved. Trimming pared 4 bases from V and 6 bases from J, leaving 7 bases between. Germline loops: CDR1 SQVTM, CDR2 ANQGSEA. This CDR3 region has 11 residues.

A few counts support this clone. The chain combines TRBV6-5 with TRBJ2-3; the D is unclear. V lost 4 bases to trimming and J lost 4 bases, with 12 bases between them. CDR3 length equals 14 residues. From germline, CDR1 is MNHEY and CDR2 SVGAGI. CDR3 residues: CASSSTGDADTQYF. Here the CDR3 DNA reads TGTGCCAGCAGTTCCACGGGTGACGCAGATACGCAGTATTTT.

This clone came up once. This rearrangement joins TRBV24-1 to TRBJ2-1, with TRBD2 as a possible D gene (5 bases). This CDR3 is built from 13 residues. V was trimmed by 4 bases and J by 12 bases, leaving 15 bases between them. Germline CDR1 is KGHDR and CDR2 is SFDVKD. CDR3 region: CATSDRGRPAQFF. The CDR3 DNA follows: TGTGCCACCAGTGACCGAGGGCGGCCTGCGCAGTTCTTC.

The V call is TRBV25-1, the J call TRBJ2-7; 8 bases are a match to TRBD2. The J segment lost 3 bases and the V segment lost 3 bases, leaving 7 bases of the junction unmatched. From germline, CDR1 is MGHDK and CDR2 SYGVNS. The length of the CDR3 is 15 residues. DNA of the CDR3: TGTGCCAGCAGTGATCCCCGGGAGGGGGACTACGAGCAGTACTTC. Protein sequence: CASSDPREGDYEQYF.

The CDR3 sequence is CASSNTGTLYQETQYF. The CDR3 nucleotides read TGTGCCAGTAGTAATACGGGGACTTTGTACCAAGAGACCCAGTACTTC. The chain joins TRBV19 to TRBJ2-5, with D perhaps matching TRBD2 (6 bases). The CDR3 sequence is 16 residues long. Germline values: CDR1 LNHDA, CDR2 SQIVND (reference sequence). The germline V and J ends were trimmed by 4 bases and 0 bases, with 15 bases remaining between them.

The chain carries TRBV10-2 and TRBJ1-3; 8 positions agree with TRBD1. The CDR3 runs 17 residues. Germline-derived CDR1 and CDR2 are WSHSY and SAAADI. With V trimmed by 0 bases and J by 0 bases, 4 bases remained unmatched. CDR3: CASSESGTGLSGNTIYF. The DNA for the CDR3 is TGCGCCAGCAGTGAGTCCGGGACAGGCCTCTCTGGAAACACCATATATTTT.

The chain is built from TRBV14 and TRBJ2-3; possibly TRBD2 for D (7 bases). The germline CDR1 and CDR2 sequences are SGHDN and FVKESK. CDR3 length equals 16 residues. The V end lost 4 bases, the J end lost 2 bases, and 16 bases lay between the germline ends. The CDR3 region has the DNA TGTGCCAGCAGCCCCCTTGGGGGGGGGCTCACAGATACGCAGTATTTT. As protein: CASSPLGGGLTDTQYF.

The chain is built from TRBV5-1 and TRBJ1-3; D unresolved. Trimming removed 0 bases from V and 4 bases from J, with 8 bases in between. This CDR3 comprises 14 residues. Germline loops: CDR1 SGHRS, CDR2 YFSETQ. CDR3 bases: TGCGCCAGCAGCTTGGACAGAAAGGGAAACACCATATATTTT. This encodes CASSLDRKGNTIYF. Drawing the rest from reference TRBV5-1 and TRBJ1-3, the complete variable domain is KAGVTQTPRYLIKTRGQQVTLSCSPISGHRSVSWYQQTPGQGLQFLFEYFSETQRNKGNFPGRFSGRQFSNSRSEMNVSTLELGDSALYLCASSLDRKGNTIYFGEGSWLTVV.

The rearrangement links TRBV14 to TRBJ2-7, with D tentatively TRBD2 (6 bases). Germline V lookup: CDR1 SGHDN, CDR2 FVKESK. The CDR3 is 13 amino acids. Trimming removed 2 bases from V and 6 bases from J, with 11 bases in between. CDR3 bases: TGTGCCAGCAGCCAAATAAGGGGAGGCGAGCAGTACTTC. The encoded protein is CASSQIRGGEQYF.

The chain recombines TRBV11-2 with TRBJ1-4; no clear D. Germline assignment: CDR1 SGHAT and CDR2 FQNNGV. The CDR3 has 13 residues. The germline V and J ends were trimmed by 6 bases and 8 bases, with 13 bases remaining between them. The CDR3 nucleotides are TGTGCCAGCAGTTTGGCGGCTGGCGAAAAACTGTTTTTT. It translates to CASSLAAGEKLFF.